The 5 T cell receptor beta chains listed next were all sequenced from one sample in a study of a mutant IDH1 vaccine in newly diagnosed glioma. These TCRs are of unknown antigen specificity. Regarding time point: week 35, safety follow-up. In the vaccine, a single dose held 300 ug of the mutant IDH1 20-mer peptide, along with topical imiquimod. Measured with immunoSEQ multiplex PCR; TCRdb has only the in-frame clones, and not every one. The sample holds fewer than 55,000 clones, approximately 81% seen once. The material sequenced was PBMCs, taken from a glioma patient whose treatment included an IDH1 peptide vaccine. Source of these receptors: a woman aged 40-49 years with glioma. Some clones in this sample may be carry-over from other donors' samples.

The chain links TRBV29-1 to TRBJ1-2; 9 bases line up with TRBD1. Trimming removed 4 bases from V and 6 bases from J; junction bases left unmatched: 12. The germline V gene encodes CDR1 SQVTM and CDR2 ANQGSEA. The CDR3 is 15 amino acids. CDR3 sequence (DNA): TGCAGCGTTGCGGTCGGGACAGGGTTTTCGGATGGCTACACCTTC. This translates into CSVAVGTGFSDGYTF.

The chain combines TRBV7-9 with TRBJ1-1, with D hard to call. Between the trimmed V and J ends, which lost 0 bases and 11 bases, there was a span of 10 bases. This CDR3 has 12 amino acids. The germline gives CDR1 SEHNR, CDR2 FQNEAQ (reference sequence). The CDR3 region is CASSLAGGAAFF. CDR3 sequence (DNA): TGTGCCAGCAGCTTAGCGGGCGGAGCGGCTTTCTTT. Combining the CDR3 with reference TRBV7-9 and TRBJ1-1 gives the whole variable domain DTGVSQNPRHKITKRGQNVTFRCDPISEHNRLYWYRQTLGQGPEFLTYFQNEAQLEKSRLLSDRFSAERPKGSFSTLEIQRTEQGDSAMYLCASSLAGGAAFFGQGTRLTVV.

This clone was picked up a small number of times. The rearrangement uses TRBV5-6 and TRBJ1-2; no reliable D call. V was shortened by 4 bases and J by 5 bases, with 15 bases between the two germline ends. Germline CDR1 is SGHDT and CDR2 is YYEEEE. The CDR3 loop spans 14 amino acids. DNA of the CDR3: TGTGCCAGCAGCCCGTCATTCGATTTGTATGGCTACACCTTC. Its protein is CASSPSFDLYGYTF.

The sample holds a few counts of this clone. This CDR3 is CASSRDRSDTEAFF. DNA of the CDR3: TGTGCCAGCAGCCGGGACAGGTCTGACACTGAAGCTTTCTTT. The chain uses TRBV5-4 and TRBJ1-1, with 8 bases matching TRBD1. CDR3 length equals 14 residues. V gave up 4 bases and J gave up 3 bases; unmatched junction bases: 5. The V gene's germline CDR1 is SGHNT and CDR2 YYREEE (reference sequence).

This clone was detected only once. This chain joins TRBV6-1 and TRBJ2-7, with 10 bases that match TRBD2. CDR3 size: 15 residues. V trimming: 2 bases; J trimming: 0 bases; junction bases outside the gene matches: 1. From germline, CDR1 is MNHNS and CDR2 SASEGT. The CDR3 reads CASSETSGNSYEQYF. The CDR3, as DNA: TGTGCCAGCAGTGAAACTAGCGGGAACTCCTACGAGCAGTACTTC.